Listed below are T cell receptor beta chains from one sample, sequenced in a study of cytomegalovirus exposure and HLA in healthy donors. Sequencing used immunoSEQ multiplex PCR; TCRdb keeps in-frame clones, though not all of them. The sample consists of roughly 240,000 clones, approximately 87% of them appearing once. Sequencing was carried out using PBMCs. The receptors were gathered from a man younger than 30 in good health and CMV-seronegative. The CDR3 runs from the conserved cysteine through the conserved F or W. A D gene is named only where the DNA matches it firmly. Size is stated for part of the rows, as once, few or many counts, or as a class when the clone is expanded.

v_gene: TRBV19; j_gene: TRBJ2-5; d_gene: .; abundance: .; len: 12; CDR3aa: CASSMVAETQYF; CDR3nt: TGTGCCAGTAGTATGGTGGCTGAGACCCAGTACTTC
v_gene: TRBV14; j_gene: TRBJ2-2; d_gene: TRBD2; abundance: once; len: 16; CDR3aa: CASSQLAGGNTGELFF; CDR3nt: TGTGCCAGCAGCCAACTAGCGGGGGGGAACACCGGGGAGCTGTTTTTT
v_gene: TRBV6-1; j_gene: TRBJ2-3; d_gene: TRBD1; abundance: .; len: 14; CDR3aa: CASSPGQGADTQYF; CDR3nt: TGTGCCAGCAGTCCGGGACAGGGGGCTGATACGCAGTATTTT
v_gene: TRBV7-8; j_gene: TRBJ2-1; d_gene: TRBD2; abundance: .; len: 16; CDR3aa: CASSLGLAGVYNEQFF; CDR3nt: TGTGCCAGCAGCCTCGGACTAGCGGGGGTCTACAATGAGCAGTTCTTC
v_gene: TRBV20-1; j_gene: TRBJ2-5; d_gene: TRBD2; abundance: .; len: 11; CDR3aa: CSAGGSMTQYF; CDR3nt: TGCAGTGCGGGGGGGTCAATGACCCAGTACTTC
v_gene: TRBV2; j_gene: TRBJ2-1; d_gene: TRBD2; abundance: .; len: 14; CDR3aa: CASNTGGGNNEQFF; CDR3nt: TGTGCCAGCAATACGGGAGGGGGGAACAATGAGCAGTTCTTC
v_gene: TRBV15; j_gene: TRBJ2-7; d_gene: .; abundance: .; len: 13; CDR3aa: CATSRDSLYEQYF; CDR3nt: TGTGCCACCAGCAGAGATTCCCTGTACGAGCAGTACTTC
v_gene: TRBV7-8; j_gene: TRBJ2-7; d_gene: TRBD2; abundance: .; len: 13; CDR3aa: CASGSGDVVRQYF; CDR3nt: TGTGCCAGCGGGAGCGGGGATGTGGTAAGGCAGTACTTC
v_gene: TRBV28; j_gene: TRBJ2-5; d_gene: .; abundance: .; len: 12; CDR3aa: CASSLNGETQYF; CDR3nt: TGTGCCAGCAGTTTAAACGGGGAGACCCAGTACTTC
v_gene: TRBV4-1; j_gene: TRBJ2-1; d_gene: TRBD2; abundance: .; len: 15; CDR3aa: CASTWLAGSKNEQFF; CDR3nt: TGCGCCAGCACCTGGCTAGCGGGGTCAAAAAATGAGCAGTTCTTC
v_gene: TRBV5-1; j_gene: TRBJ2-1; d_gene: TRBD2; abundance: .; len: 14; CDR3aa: CASSLGPGGNEQFF; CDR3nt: TGCGCCAGCAGCTTAGGTCCGGGAGGCAATGAGCAGTTCTTC
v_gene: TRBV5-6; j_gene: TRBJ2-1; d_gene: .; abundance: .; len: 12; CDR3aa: CASSVLVDEQFF; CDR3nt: TGTGCCAGCAGCGTATTAGTGGATGAGCAGTTCTTC
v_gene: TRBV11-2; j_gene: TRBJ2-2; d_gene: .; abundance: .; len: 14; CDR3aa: CASSQGLITGELFF; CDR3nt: TGTGCCAGCAGCCAAGGACTGATTACCGGGGAGCTGTTTTTT